The T cell receptor (beta chain) under discussion was sequenced for a study of blood T cell repertoires in COVID-19. Only in-frame clones appear in the TCRdb table, and some are missing; sequencing was by immunoSEQ multiplex PCR. The sample has around 78,000 clones; around 84% are singletons. Germline V gene lookup returns CDR1 SGHDN and CDR2 FVKESK. V was clipped by 0 bases and J by 0 bases; unmatched bases: 10. The CDR3 extends over 20 amino acids. The clonotype originates from a man aged 65 to 85 with active or convalescent COVID-19. This chain connects TRBV14 to TRBJ2-2, with 10 bases lining up with TRBD2. Sample: peripheral blood. The CDR3 DNA reads TGTGCCAGCAGCCAAGATCGGGGGGCTAGCGGGAGAGCGAACACCGGGGAGCTGTTTTTT. Translated: CASSQDRGASGRANTGELFF.